These 32 T cell receptor beta chains share one sample of origin, sequenced in a study of T cells in Graves' hyperthyroidism and ophthalmopathy. TCR beta CDR3 regions were amplified from RNA transcripts. HTBI primers drove first-round RT-PCR of the TCR CDR3. MiXCR, run by TCRdb on the multiplex PCR reads, gives a single entry per CDR3 protein. The table records about 640,000 distinct CDR3 sequences, roughly 15% of them present only once. Specimen: blood. The receptors were gathered from a woman aged 45-60 years with Graves' ophthalmopathy.

This clonotype showed up many times. The V call is TRBV18, the J call TRBJ1-1; no clear D. The CDR3 length is 14 residues. The ends were cut back, 4 bases at V and 1 base at J, with 10 bases in the middle. Germline V gives CDR1 KGHSH, CDR2 LQKENI. The CDR3 sequence is CASSRSDKNTEAFF. CDR3 DNA sequence: TGTGCCAGCTCACGATCCGACAAGAACACTGAAGCTTTCTTT.

The V gene is TRBV29-1, the J gene TRBJ2-7; TRBD1 matches 7 bases. V lost 5 bases to trimming and J lost 6 bases; unmatched junction nucleotides: 4. Germline CDR1 is SQVTM and CDR2 is ANQGSEA. The CDR3 contains 11 residues. The CDR3 loop reads CSVHRGSEQYF. Here the CDR3 DNA reads TGCAGCGTTCACAGGGGATCCGAGCAGTACTTC.

Ten or more counts support this clonotype. J is TRBJ2-7 and V is TRBV30; TRBD1 agrees at 9 bases. CDR1 is GTSNPN, CDR2 SVGIG, per germline (reference sequence). The CDR3 consists of 13 residues. CDR3: CALRTGVIYEQYF. The DNA of the CDR3 is TGTGCTCTCAGGACAGGGGTTATCTACGAGCAGTACTTC.

This clonotype showed up just a few times. V and J are TRBV20-1 and TRBJ2-7; 9 bases agree with TRBD2. The germline V gene has CDR1 DFQATT and CDR2 SNEGSKA (reference sequence). V gave up 0 bases and J gave up 3 bases; unmatched junction bases: 12. The CDR3 is made up of 17 amino acids. The CDR3 region has the DNA TGCAGTGCTAGAGACCTACTAACCCTAGCGGGGAGCTACGAGCAGTACTTC. Translated, it gives CSARDLLTLAGSYEQYF.

This clonotype was counted many times. This CDR3 reads CASSLGQGWQYF. DNA for the CDR3: TGTGCCAGCAGCTTAGGACAAGGGTGGCAGTACTTC. V is TRBV11-2 and J is TRBJ2-7; D is unresolved. The CDR3 runs to 12 residues. Per the germline V gene, CDR1 is SGHAT and CDR2 is FQNNGV. With 1 base removed from V and 9 bases from J, the gap between germline ends came to 10 bases.

The V call is TRBV29-1, the J call TRBJ2-5; 7 nucleotides line up with TRBD1. Germline V gene data show CDR1 as SQVTM and CDR2 as ANQGSEA. J gave up 2 bases and V 3 bases, and 0 bases lay outside the gene matches. This CDR3 has 12 amino acids. The CDR3 DNA sequence: TGCAGCGTTGACAGGGGGCAAGAGACCCAGTACTTC. Protein product: CSVDRGQETQYF.

This clonotype came up many times. V usage is TRBV12-3 or TRBV12-4 and J usage is TRBJ1-1, with D tentatively TRBD1 (5 bases). CDR3 length: 15 residues. The germline V and J ends were trimmed by 2 bases and 4 bases, with 14 bases remaining between them. The CDR3 DNA is TGTGCCAGCAGTTTATGGGGGGAGGGGAGCACTGAAGCTTTCTTT. Its translation is CASSLWGEGSTEAFF.

This chain connects TRBV6-2 or TRBV6-3 to TRBJ1-2; weak D call: TRBD1 (5 bases). Per the germline V gene, CDR1 is MNHEY and CDR2 is SVGEGT. This CDR3 contains 15 residues. V was cut by 8 bases and J by 1 base, with 17 bases left in between. CDR3 sequence (DNA): TGTGCCAGCGGCGAACAGGATGACATTAACTATGGCTACACCTTC. Translated, it gives CASGEQDDINYGYTF.

This clonotype was seen at least ten times. The V and J genes are TRBV6-1 and TRBJ2-1; D might be TRBD1 or TRBD2, each matching 5 bases. This CDR3 spans 14 amino acids. Trimming left V 5 bases short and J 3 bases short, with 11 bases between. Germline lookup yields CDR1 MNHNS and CDR2 SASEGT. This CDR3 is CASSYGTGYNEQFF. In DNA, the CDR3 is TGTGCCAGCAGTTACGGGACGGGCTACAATGAGCAGTTCTTC.

The J gene is TRBJ2-7, the V gene TRBV7-6, with TRBD2 as a possible D gene (6 bases). This CDR3 is built from 15 residues. Germline V gene data show CDR1 as SGHVS and CDR2 as FNYEAQ. The V end was cut by 2 bases, the J end by 3 bases, with 14 bases between. The CDR3 coding sequence is TGTGCCAGCAGCTTACAACCGGGAGAGATCTACGAGCAGTACTTC. This codes for CASSLQPGEIYEQYF.

The table lists this clonotype with many counts. The rearrangement joins TRBV28 to TRBJ1-2; 10 bases map to TRBD1. J gave up 3 bases and V 6 bases, and 1 base lay outside the gene matches. This CDR3 has 13 residues. CDR1 and CDR2 from the germline V gene are MDHEN and SYDVKM. CDR3 sequence: CASRGQGYYGYTF. The CDR3 DNA reads as TGTGCCAGCAGGGGACAGGGGTACTATGGCTACACCTTC.

In its sample, this clonotype was seen many times. The rearrangement links TRBV27 to TRBJ1-1, with a possible D match to TRBD1 (5 bases). In germline, CDR1 is MNHEY, CDR2 SMNVEV (reference sequence). The CDR3 length is 14 residues. V shed 3 bases and J shed 1 base, with 9 bases lying between them. The CDR3 DNA reads TGTGCCAGCAGTTTCAGGGAGCCGAACACTGAAGCTTTCTTT. Encoded protein: CASSFREPNTEAFF.

This clonotype was detected ten times or more. The chain combines TRBV2 with TRBJ2-5, with 11 bases lining up with TRBD2. CDR3 size: 15 residues. Trimming at V came to 5 bases and at J to 4 bases, leaving 6 bases not matched to a gene. Germline values: CDR1 SNHLY, CDR2 FYNNEI. The CDR3 nucleotides read TGTGCCAGCAGTCCACTAGCGGGAGTATCAGAGACCCAGTACTTC. It translates to CASSPLAGVSETQYF.

The CDR3 DNA reads TGTGCCAGCAGCCGGGGAGGGAACCTCTACGAGCAGTACTTC. Its translation: CASSRGGNLYEQYF. V gene TRBV5-6 combines with J gene TRBJ2-7, with TRBD2 matching over 7 bases. The CDR3 totals 14 residues. From germline, CDR1 is SGHDT and CDR2 YYEEEE. The V segment lost 4 bases and the J segment 3 bases; nucleotides outside the gene matches: 7.

This clonotype has a count of ten or more. V usage is TRBV7-9 and J usage is TRBJ1-2, with D unclear. Germline lookup yields CDR1 SEHNR and CDR2 FQNEAQ (reference sequence). Trimming stripped 2 bases from V and 5 bases from J, with 6 bases between. This CDR3 is built from 12 residues. The CDR3 sequence: CASSLIEYGYTF. In nucleotides, the CDR3 is TGTGCCAGCAGCTTAATCGAGTATGGCTACACCTTC.

The chain links TRBV20-1 to TRBJ2-3; 11 bases map to TRBD2. In germline, CDR1 is DFQATT, CDR2 SNEGSKA (reference sequence). The CDR3 is 16 amino acids. V lost 0 bases to trimming and J lost 4 bases; unmatched junction nucleotides: 6. In nucleotides, the CDR3 is TGCAGTGCTAGAGAACTAGCGGGAGTAATTGCAGATACGCAGTATTTT. Translation: CSARELAGVIADTQYF.

The V call is TRBV19, the J call TRBJ1-5; D not resolved. The CDR3 runs to 15 residues. Trimming removed 5 bases from V and 1 base from J, with 12 bases in between. The V gene's germline CDR1 is LNHDA and CDR2 SQIVND (reference sequence). The DNA of the CDR3 is TGTGCCAGTAGTCTTACACCGATGAGCAATCAGCCCCAGCATTTT. Its translation: CASSLTPMSNQPQHF. Based on the CDR3 plus reference TRBV19 and TRBJ1-5, the full variable domain is DGGITQSPKYLFRKEGQNVTLSCEQNLNHDAMYWYRQDPGQGLRLIYYSQIVNDFQKGDIAEGYSVSREKKESFPLTVTSAQKNPTAFYLCASSLTPMSNQPQHFGDGTRLSIL.

In regard to this clonotype: One base away lies a much larger clone, so this may be a sequencing read error. This chain uses TRBV20-1 with TRBJ2-3, with a tentative D call TRBD2 (5 bases). The CDR3 is made up of 15 amino acids. Germline V gives CDR1 DFQATT, CDR2 SNEGSKA (reference sequence). The CDR3 DNA sequence: TGCAATGCTAGAGGGCACGCCTCTAGCACAGATACGCAGTATTTT. Encoded protein: CNARGHASSTDTQYF.

This clonotype was found a few times. This sequence joins TRBV27 and TRBJ2-1; TRBD2 agrees at 9 bases. The germline gives CDR1 MNHEY, CDR2 SMNVEV (reference sequence). The CDR3 is 14 amino acids. V trimming: 8 bases; J trimming: 10 bases; junction bases outside the gene matches: 12. CDR3 in amino acids: CASGEGLAEREQFF. CDR3 bases: TGTGCCAGCGGTGAGGGACTAGCAGAGAGGGAGCAGTTCTTC.

This clonotype was seen at least ten times. The chain carries TRBV3-1 and TRBJ2-7, with 12 nucleotides matching TRBD2. The CDR3 has 17 amino acids. With 2 bases clipped from V and 0 bases from J, the junction kept 5 bases outside the gene matches. Germline CDR1 is LGHDT and CDR2 is YNNKEL (reference sequence). CDR3 nucleotide sequence: TGTGCCAGCAGCCAATTTGGACTAGCGGGATCCTCCTACGAGCAGTACTTC. Protein sequence: CASSQFGLAGSSYEQYF.

This clonotype was counted at least ten times. The chain links TRBV28 to TRBJ2-7; TRBD2 aligns across 9 bases. The V gene's germline CDR1 is MDHEN and CDR2 SYDVKM. The CDR3 is 16 residues long. Trimming removed 3 bases from V and 3 bases from J; junction bases left unmatched: 9. CDR3 nucleotide sequence: TGTGCCAGCAGTTTCCTCCCCGGGACTAGCTACTACGAGCAGTACTTC. Translation: CASSFLPGTSYYEQYF.

In its sample, this clonotype was seen many times. The gene calls are TRBV6-2 or TRBV6-3 and TRBJ1-2; 8 bases are a match to TRBD1. Germline V gives CDR1 MNHEY, CDR2 SVGEGT. The CDR3 has 14 amino acids. V lost 5 bases, J lost 8 bases, and 10 bases stayed unmatched. CDR3 DNA: TGTGCCAGCAGTACCTTGGACAGGGAGTACGGCTACACCTTC. Amino acids: CASSTLDREYGYTF.

This clonotype has just a few counts. The rearrangement uses TRBV6-2 or TRBV6-3 and TRBJ1-5; 7 bases align to TRBD1. The CDR3 covers 16 residues. The junction had 13 bases not matched to a gene; V was cut back by 7 bases and J by 4 bases. CDR1 is MNHEY and CDR2 is SVGEGT in the germline V gene. The DNA of the CDR3 is TGTGCCAGCACCATACCCCGACAGGGCTCAAATCAGCCCCAGCATTTT. It yields the protein CASTIPRQGSNQPQHF.

The rearrangement uses TRBV6-2 or TRBV6-3 and TRBJ1-2; D possibly corresponds to TRBD1 (6 bases). Germline V gene sequence: CDR1 MNHEY, CDR2 SVGEGT. The germline V and J ends were trimmed by 5 bases and 3 bases, with 13 bases remaining between them. This CDR3 contains 14 residues. CDR3 bases: TGTGCCAGCAGTCCCCGGACAGAAGACTATGGCTACACCTTC. Translating it yields CASSPRTEDYGYTF.

J is TRBJ2-1 and V is TRBV9; D remains ambiguous. CDR3 length: 13 residues. V gave up 4 bases and J gave up 10 bases, with 15 bases separating them. Germline CDR1 reads SGDLS; CDR2 reads YYNGEE. The CDR3 nucleotides read TGTGCCAGCAGCCCCCCCGCAATGTTGGAGCAGTTCTTC. This codes for CASSPPAMLEQFF.

This clonotype has a count of ten or more. V usage is TRBV7-2 and J usage is TRBJ1-2; TRBD1 agrees at 7 bases. CDR3 length equals 20 residues. Trimming cost V 1 base and J 5 bases; bases outside gene matches: 22. Germline CDR1 reads SGHTA; CDR2 reads FQGNSA. CDR3 nucleotides: TGTGCCAGCAGCTTAGACGGGGAGTTTTTGAGGACAGGCCTGTTATATGGCTACACCTTC. Translating it yields CASSLDGEFLRTGLLYGYTF. Drawing the rest from reference TRBV7-2 and TRBJ1-2, the complete variable domain is GAGVSQSPSNKVTEKGKDVELRCDPISGHTALYWYRQSLGQGLEFLIYFQGNSAPDKSGLPSDRFSAERTGGSVSTLTIQRTQQEDSAVYLCASSLDGEFLRTGLLYGYTFGSGTRLTVV.

In its sample, this clonotype was seen a few times. V usage is TRBV5-1 and J usage is TRBJ2-1; D is possibly TRBD2 (6 bases). The CDR3 covers 16 residues. V was pared by 5 bases and J by 0 bases, with 15 bases between. Germline V lookup: CDR1 SGHRS, CDR2 YFSETQ. CDR3 sequence: CASRRDFSSSYNEQFF. The CDR3 coding sequence is TGCGCCAGCAGACGGGACTTCTCAAGCTCCTACAATGAGCAGTTCTTC.

This chain uses TRBV6-1 with TRBJ2-7, with D possibly TRBD1 on 6 matching bases. Per germline, CDR1 MNHNS and CDR2 SASEGT. There are 14 residues in the CDR3. Trimming took 6 bases from V and 1 from J, leaving 13 bases between them. CDR3 protein: CASRINRVSYEQYF. CDR3 coding DNA: TGTGCCAGCAGGATTAACAGGGTTTCCTACGAGCAGTACTTC.

The chain couples TRBV4-3 to TRBJ2-1; weak D call: TRBD2 (6 bases). V gave up 1 base and J gave up 0 bases, with 13 bases separating them. The CDR3 has 17 amino acids. The germline V gene has CDR1 LGHNA and CDR2 YSLEER. This CDR3 reads CASSQVPGGISYNEQFF. CDR3 nucleotides: TGCGCCAGCAGCCAAGTTCCTGGGGGGATCTCCTACAATGAGCAGTTCTTC.

This clonotype has just a few counts. This chain connects TRBV5-6 to TRBJ2-3; maybe TRBD1 (6 bases). V was pared by 4 bases and J by 1 base, with 13 bases between. The length of the CDR3 is 15 residues. The germline gives CDR1 SGHDT, CDR2 YYEEEE. The CDR3 reads CASSEQGGGTDTQYF. The CDR3 nucleotides read TGTGCCAGCAGCGAACAGGGTGGCGGCACAGATACGCAGTATTTT.

This clonotype was detected many times. The chain is built from TRBV3-1 and TRBJ2-7; TRBD2 matches at 10 bases. Germline V gene lookup returns CDR1 LGHDT and CDR2 YNNKEL (reference sequence). The CDR3 spans 16 residues. V dropped 0 bases and J dropped 3; count of bases not matched to a gene: 5. CDR3 in amino acids: CASSQDNSGRYYEQYF. DNA of the CDR3: TGTGCCAGCAGCCAAGACAATAGCGGGAGGTACTACGAGCAGTACTTC.

This clonotype turned up a few times. The chain employs TRBV12-3 or TRBV12-4 and TRBJ2-5, with a tentative D call TRBD1 (6 bases). This CDR3 region has 15 residues. Trimming removed 1 base from V and 5 bases from J, with 14 bases in between. CDR3 DNA: TGTGCCAGCAGTTTAGTAGGGGGTTGGAGGGAGACCCAGTACTTC. This codes for CASSLVGGWRETQYF.